A single sample is the source of the 20 T cell receptor beta chains below, sequenced in a study of a mutant IDH1 vaccine in newly diagnosed glioma. No antigen is known for these receptors. Regarding time point: week 35, safety follow-up. What each vaccine dose contained was 300 ug of mutant IDH1 20-mer peptide, accompanied by topical imiquimod. The repertoire was sequenced with immunoSEQ multiplex PCR; TCRdb's copy has only in-frame clones and lacks some. This table has fewer than 45,000 clones, around 89% appearing once. Sample: PBMCs, taken from a glioma patient whose treatment included an IDH1 peptide vaccine. The receptors were sampled from a man aged 35 to 55 with glioma.

V is TRBV19 and J is TRBJ2-3; no clear D gene. The CDR3 sequence is 16 residues long. The germline V gene has CDR1 LNHDA and CDR2 SQIVND (reference sequence). V lost 0 bases and J 1 base, leaving 11 bases between the germline ends. The CDR3 DNA sequence: TGTGCCAGTAGTATAGAAATCGGCGACCGCACAGATACGCAGTATTTT. Translated, it gives CASSIEIGDRTDTQYF.

The J gene is TRBJ2-3, the V gene TRBV28; 7 positions agree with TRBD1. CDR1 is MDHEN and CDR2 is SYDVKM in the germline V gene. The CDR3 has 13 amino acids. Trimming took 5 bases from V and 1 from J; bases not matched to a gene: 0. This chain's CDR3 is CASSDRGTDTQYF. CDR3 DNA sequence: TGTGCCAGCAGTGACAGGGGCACAGATACGCAGTATTTT.

The chain couples TRBV2 to TRBJ2-2, with 10 nucleotides matching TRBD1. Germline lookup yields CDR1 SNHLY and CDR2 FYNNEI. The CDR3 is made up of 15 amino acids. The ends lost 7 bases at V and 6 bases at J; junction bases unmatched: 8. This CDR3 is CASKKRGQGSGELFF. CDR3 nucleotide sequence: TGTGCCAGCAAAAAACGGGGACAGGGGTCCGGGGAGCTGTTTTTT.

This chain connects TRBV6-4 to TRBJ2-1, with D unclear. V was pared by 4 bases and J by 0 bases, with 4 bases between. The V gene's germline CDR1 is MRHNA and CDR2 SNTAGT. This CDR3 comprises 13 residues. CDR3 DNA: TGTGCCAGCAGTGCGGGCTCCTACAATGAGCAGTTCTTC. As protein: CASSAGSYNEQFF.

The chain combines TRBV5-4 with TRBJ2-5; D may match TRBD1 or TRBD2 (5 bases each). Per germline, CDR1 SGHNT and CDR2 YYREEE (reference sequence). The CDR3 sequence is 15 residues long. V lost 0 bases, J lost 2 bases, and 11 bases lay in between. CDR3 DNA: TGTGCCAGCAGCTTGGACGGGGCTAGACAAGAGACCCAGTACTTC. The encoded protein is CASSLDGARQETQYF. Using reference TRBV5-4 and TRBJ2-5 for the parts outside the CDR3, the full variable domain is ETGVTQSPTHLIKTRGQQVTLRCSSQSGHNTVSWYQQALGQGPQFIFQYYREEENGRGNFPPRFSGLQFPNYSSELNVNALELDDSALYLCASSLDGARQETQYFGPGTRLLVL.

The J gene is TRBJ2-5, the V gene TRBV2; either TRBD1 or TRBD2 may fit D (5 bases each). This CDR3 comprises 15 residues. V gave up 6 bases and J gave up 0 bases, with 14 bases separating them. Per germline, CDR1 SNHLY and CDR2 FYNNEI. The CDR3 nucleotides are TGTGCCAGCAGGGCAACCGGGACGTACCAAGAGACCCAGTACTTC. Translating gives CASRATGTYQETQYF.

The rearrangement links TRBV7-6 to TRBJ1-4; perhaps TRBD1 as D (6 bases). V lost 1 base and J lost 11, with 14 bases in between. From germline, CDR1 is SGHVS and CDR2 FNYEAQ. The CDR3 contains 14 residues. The CDR3 loop reads CASSLEEGTGKLFF. The CDR3, as DNA: TGTGCCAGCAGCTTAGAGGAGGGCACAGGGAAACTGTTTTTT.

In its sample, this clone is medium-sized (0.01 to 0.1%). The V call is TRBV28, the J call TRBJ2-3; TRBD1 might be the D (6 bases). CDR3 length equals 14 residues. CDR1 is MDHEN and CDR2 is SYDVKM in the germline V gene. Deletions cut 3 bases from V and 3 bases from J, with 10 bases between. CDR3 sequence (DNA): TGTGCCAGCAGTTTTTTACAGGGTACAGATACGCAGTATTTT. It translates to CASSFLQGTDTQYF.

Only one count was recorded for this clone. The rearrangement joins TRBV7-9 to TRBJ2-3; TRBD2 matches at 8 bases. From germline, CDR1 is SEHNR and CDR2 FQNEAQ (reference sequence). The CDR3 consists of 14 residues. J was trimmed by 6 bases and V by 5 bases; bases with no gene match: 7. The DNA of the CDR3 is TGTGCCAGCAGCATCCGGGTAGCGGGGGATACGCAGTATTTT. This translates into CASSIRVAGDTQYF. Together with reference TRBV7-9 and TRBJ2-3, the CDR3 gives the full variable domain: DTGVSQNPRHKITKRGQNVTFRCDPISEHNRLYWYRQTLGQGPEFLTYFQNEAQLEKSRLLSDRFSAERPKGSFSTLEIQRTEQGDSAMYLCASSIRVAGDTQYFGPGTRLTVL.

This chain links TRBV18 with TRBJ2-1, with D possibly TRBD2 on 6 matching bases. The CDR3 totals 12 residues. The V end was cut by 0 bases, the J end by 9 bases, with 6 bases between. Germline V lookup: CDR1 KGHSH, CDR2 LQKENI. The CDR3 loop reads CASSPPSGEQFF. CDR3 coding DNA: TGTGCCAGCTCACCACCTAGCGGTGAGCAGTTCTTC.

This chain connects TRBV2 to TRBJ2-1; the D gene is possibly TRBD1 (5 bases). Deletions cut 6 bases from V and 13 bases from J, with 28 bases between. The CDR3 has 16 residues. CDR1 and CDR2 (germline): SNHLY, FYNNEI. As DNA, the CDR3 is TGTGCCAGCAGCAGCCAATATTTTGGGGCACAAAGGGGACAGTTCTTC. Amino acid sequence: CASSSQYFGAQRGQFF.

The chain couples TRBV4-2 to TRBJ2-5; TRBD2 is a possible D gene (6 bases). CDR1 and CDR2 from the germline V gene are LGHNA and YNFKEQ. The V end lost 4 bases, the J end lost 5 bases, and 20 bases lay between the germline ends. The CDR3 sequence is 16 residues long. The CDR3 is CASSPSTAAGSETQYF. In DNA, the CDR3 is TGTGCCAGCAGCCCCTCGACAGCCGCGGGGAGTGAGACCCAGTACTTC.

This clone has just a few counts. The rearrangement links TRBV4-1 to TRBJ2-1, with D maybe TRBD2 (5 bases). Trimming took 4 bases from V and 6 from J, leaving 16 bases between them. This CDR3 has 15 amino acids. Per germline, CDR1 MGHRA and CDR2 YSYEKL. The CDR3 is CASSPPLAPSNEQFF. For the CDR3, the DNA is TGCGCCAGCAGCCCCCCTCTAGCTCCGTCCAATGAGCAGTTCTTC.

The chain joins TRBV19 to TRBJ2-7; 13 positions match TRBD2. This CDR3 has 15 amino acids. After removal of 6 bases from V and 3 bases from J, the junction contained 5 bases not matched to a gene. Germline CDR1 LNHDA, CDR2 SQIVND (reference sequence). The CDR3 DNA reads TGTGCCAGTAGGCTCGGGACTAGCGGGATCTACGAGCAGTACTTC. It yields the protein CASRLGTSGIYEQYF.

The chain is built from TRBV7-8 and TRBJ1-4; D is undetermined. V lost 3 bases, J lost 5 bases, and 10 bases lay in between. The CDR3 sequence is 14 residues long. Germline CDR1 is SGHVS and CDR2 is FQNEAQ. CDR3 nucleotide sequence: TGTGCCAGCAGCTTCGGGTCAAAGAATGAAAAACTGTTTTTT. It specifies CASSFGSKNEKLFF.

The V gene is TRBV28, the J gene TRBJ2-7, with TRBD2 matching 8 bases. The CDR3 is 16 amino acids. The germline V gene encodes CDR1 MDHEN and CDR2 SYDVKM. The V segment lost 2 bases and the J segment 0 bases; nucleotides outside the gene matches: 6. The CDR3 loop reads CASSLESGRPSYEQYF. CDR3 in DNA: TGTGCCAGCAGTTTAGAGAGCGGGAGACCCTCCTACGAGCAGTACTTC.

The chain links TRBV11-2 to TRBJ2-7; 7 nucleotides agree with TRBD1. J lost 5 bases, V lost 4 bases, and 8 bases had no gene match. From germline, CDR1 is SGHAT and CDR2 FQNNGV. This CDR3 spans 14 amino acids. The CDR3 loop reads CASSSIDRAHEQYV. In DNA form, the CDR3 reads TGTGCCAGCAGCTCCATCGACAGGGCCCACGAGCAGTACGTC.

This clone was found once. This chain connects TRBV2 to TRBJ2-1; D not resolved. This CDR3 region has 16 residues. Germline V gene sequence: CDR1 SNHLY, CDR2 FYNNEI. V was trimmed by 7 bases and J by 0 bases, leaving 16 bases between them. The CDR3 coding sequence is TGTGCCAGCATAATCCTAACTGGAAGCTCCTACAATGAGCAGTTCTTC. Translated: CASIILTGSSYNEQFF.

The chain combines TRBV14 with TRBJ2-2, with TRBD1 matching over 8 bases. CDR3 length equals 15 residues. Germline trimming cut 6 bases from V and 5 bases from J; bases unmatched to any gene: 8. Looked up from germline, CDR1 is SGHDN and CDR2 is FVKESK. CDR3: CASSTDRGWTGELFF. CDR3 sequence (DNA): TGTGCCAGCAGTACAGACAGGGGTTGGACCGGGGAGCTGTTTTTT.

The gene calls are TRBV5-6 and TRBJ1-1, with no clear D. The CDR3 length is 14 residues. The V gene lost 0 bases and the J gene lost 1 base, with 7 bases spanning the gap. CDR1 and CDR2 (germline): SGHDT, YYEEEE. CDR3 sequence reads: CASSLGPGNTEAFF. The DNA for the CDR3 is TGTGCCAGCAGCTTGGGCCCAGGGAACACTGAAGCTTTCTTT.